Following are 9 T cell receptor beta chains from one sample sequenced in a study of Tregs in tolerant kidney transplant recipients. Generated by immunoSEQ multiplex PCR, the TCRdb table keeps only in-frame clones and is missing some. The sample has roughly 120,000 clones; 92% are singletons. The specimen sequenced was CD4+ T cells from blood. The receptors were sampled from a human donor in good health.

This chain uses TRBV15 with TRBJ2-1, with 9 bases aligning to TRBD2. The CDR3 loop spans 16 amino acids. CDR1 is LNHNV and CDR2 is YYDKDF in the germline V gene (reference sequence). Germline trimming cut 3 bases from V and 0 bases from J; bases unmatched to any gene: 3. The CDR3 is CATSRGGRASYNEQFF. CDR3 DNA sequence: TGTGCCACCAGCAGGGGCGGGAGGGCCTCCTACAATGAGCAGTTCTTC.

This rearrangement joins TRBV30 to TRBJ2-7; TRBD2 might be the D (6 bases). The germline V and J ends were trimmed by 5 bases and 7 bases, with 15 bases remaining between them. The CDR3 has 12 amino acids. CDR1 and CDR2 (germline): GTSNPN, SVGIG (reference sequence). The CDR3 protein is CAWGDLDREQYF. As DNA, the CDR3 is TGTGCCTGGGGGGACTTAGACCGGGAGCAGTACTTC.

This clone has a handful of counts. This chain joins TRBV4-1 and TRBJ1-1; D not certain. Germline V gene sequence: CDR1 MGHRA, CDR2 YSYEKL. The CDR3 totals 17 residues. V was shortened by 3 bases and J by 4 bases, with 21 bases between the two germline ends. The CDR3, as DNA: TGCGCCAGCAGCCAGGGGTACGCACCCCGAATTGGCACTGAAGCTTTCTTT. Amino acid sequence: CASSQGYAPRIGTEAFF.

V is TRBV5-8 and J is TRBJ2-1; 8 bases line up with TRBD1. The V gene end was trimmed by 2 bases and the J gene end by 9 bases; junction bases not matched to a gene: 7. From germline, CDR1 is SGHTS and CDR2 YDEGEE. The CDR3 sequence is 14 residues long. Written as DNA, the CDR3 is TGTGCCAGCAGCTTTGACAGGGGCGTCGGTGAGCAGTTCTTC. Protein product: CASSFDRGVGEQFF. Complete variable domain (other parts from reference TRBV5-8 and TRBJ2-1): EAGVTQSPTHLIKTRGQQATLRCSPISGHTSVYWYQQALGLGLQFLLWYDEGEERNRGNFPPRFSGRQFPNYSSELNVNALELEDSALYLCASSFDRGVGEQFFGPGTRLTVL.

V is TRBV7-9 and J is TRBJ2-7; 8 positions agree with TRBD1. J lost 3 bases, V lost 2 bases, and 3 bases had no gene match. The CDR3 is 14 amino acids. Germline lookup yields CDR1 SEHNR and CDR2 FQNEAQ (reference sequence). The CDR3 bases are TGTGCCAGCAGCTTATCTGGACAGGGCTACGAGCAGTACTTC. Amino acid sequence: CASSLSGQGYEQYF.

Here the CDR3 reads CASSPEWADEKLFF. The DNA for the CDR3 is TGTGCCAGCTCACCTGAATGGGCTGATGAAAAACTGTTTTTT. The chain is built from TRBV18 and TRBJ1-4, with no clear D. Germline V gives CDR1 KGHSH, CDR2 LQKENI. Trimming took off 3 bases at V and 6 bases at J, with 11 bases between the two ends. The CDR3 length is 14 residues.

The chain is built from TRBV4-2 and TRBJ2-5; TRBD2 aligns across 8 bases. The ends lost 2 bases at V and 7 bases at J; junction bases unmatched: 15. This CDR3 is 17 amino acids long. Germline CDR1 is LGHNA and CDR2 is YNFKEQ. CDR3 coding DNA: TGTGCCAGCAGCCAACCCCCCGGGAGGGGACTGCAGGTGACCCAGTACTTC. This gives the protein CASSQPPGRGLQVTQYF.

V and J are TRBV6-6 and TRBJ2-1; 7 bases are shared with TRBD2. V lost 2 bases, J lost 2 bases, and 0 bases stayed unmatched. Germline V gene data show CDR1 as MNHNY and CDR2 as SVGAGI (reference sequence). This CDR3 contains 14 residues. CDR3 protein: CASSYGLAYNEQFF. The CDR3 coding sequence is TGTGCCAGCAGTTACGGACTAGCCTACAATGAGCAGTTCTTC.

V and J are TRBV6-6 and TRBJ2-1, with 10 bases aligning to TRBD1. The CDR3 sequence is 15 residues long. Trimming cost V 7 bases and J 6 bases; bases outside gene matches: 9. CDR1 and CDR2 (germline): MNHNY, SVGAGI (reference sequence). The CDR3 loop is CASKPPGTGVNEQFF. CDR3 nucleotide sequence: TGTGCCAGCAAACCCCCCGGGACAGGGGTCAATGAGCAGTTCTTC.